This TCR beta chain was identified in a study of Ad26.COV2.S vaccination and SARS-CoV-2 variants. Study in general: Trial arm assignment for the donor was COV1001 Ad26.COV2.S. The vaccine Ad26.COV2.S was put into the muscle once, or twice with 56 days between.

TCRdb's table, derived via immunoSEQ multiplex PCR, lists solely in-frame clones and lacks some. The sample carries around 450,000 clones, around 89% recorded once. CDR1 and CDR2 from the germline V gene are MNHEY and SVGAGI. This CDR3 has 14 residues. The V and J ends lost 8 bases and 2 bases respectively, with 14 bases between them. Treatment specified: approximately 18 received Ad26.COV2.S at low or high dose, single or two shots; five or six received placebo; per-sample allocation not given. Day 63 following the first vaccine or placebo injection was when the samples were taken. Whoever gave the sample was an adult aged 18-55 years in Boston. Expression of Wuhan-strain SARS-CoV-2 spike came from the Ad26 vector that formed the vaccine.

This chain uses TRBV6-5 with TRBJ2-3, with D possibly matching TRBD2 (7 bases). This sample comprised peripheral blood, obtained in a trial of Ad26.COV2.S vaccine versus placebo. The receptor was derived from a person between 18 and 60 years old who received the Ad26.COV2.S COVID-19 vaccine or a placebo. In DNA, the CDR3 is TGTGCCAGCGGAGGGAGGGGGAACACAGATACGCAGTATTTT. Translating it yields CASGGRGNTDTQYF.